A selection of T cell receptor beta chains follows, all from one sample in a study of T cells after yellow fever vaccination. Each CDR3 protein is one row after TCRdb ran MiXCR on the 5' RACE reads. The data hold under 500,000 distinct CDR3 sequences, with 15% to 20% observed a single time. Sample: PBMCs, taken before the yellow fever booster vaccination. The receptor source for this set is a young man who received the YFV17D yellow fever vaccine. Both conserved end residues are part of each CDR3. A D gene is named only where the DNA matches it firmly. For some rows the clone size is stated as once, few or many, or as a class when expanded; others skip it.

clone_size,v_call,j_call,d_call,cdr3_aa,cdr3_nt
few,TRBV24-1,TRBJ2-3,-,CATSTSELTDTQYF,TGTGCCACCAGCACTAGTGAACTCACAGATACGCAGTATTTT
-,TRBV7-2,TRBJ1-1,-,CASSLGGPNWAGKNPEAFF,TGTGCCAGCAGCTTAGGGGGCCCCAATTGGGCAGGGAAAAACCCTGAAGCTTTCTTT
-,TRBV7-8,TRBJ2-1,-,CASSHRAPMREQFF,TGTGCCAGCAGCCACAGGGCCCCCATGCGTGAGCAGTTCTTC
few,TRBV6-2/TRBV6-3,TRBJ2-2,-,CASNEGTGSGELFF,TGTGCCAGCAATGAGGGGACGGGCTCCGGGGAGCTGTTTTTT
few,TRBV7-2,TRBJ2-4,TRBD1,CASSLTPGQGSKNIQYF,TGTGCCAGCAGCTTAACTCCGGGACAGGGGTCCAAAAACATTCAGTACTTC
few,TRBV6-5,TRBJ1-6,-,CASSYGGDSPLHF,TGTGCCAGCAGTTACGGGGGTGATTCACCCCTCCACTTT
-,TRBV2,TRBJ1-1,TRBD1,CASTVDREVTEAFF,TGTGCCAGCACCGTGGACAGGGAAGTCACTGAAGCTTTCTTT
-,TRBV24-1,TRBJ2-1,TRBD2,CATSDPGLRLTEQFF,TGTGCCACCAGTGATCCGGGACTACGATTGACTGAGCAGTTCTTC
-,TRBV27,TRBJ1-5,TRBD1,CASSVRGTGIHQPQHF,TGTGCCAGCAGTGTCCGCGGGACAGGGATACATCAGCCCCAGCATTTT
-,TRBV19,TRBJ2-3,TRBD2,CASISRGSGGSDTQYF,TGTGCCAGTATCTCCCGCGGTAGCGGGGGATCAGATACGCAGTATTTT
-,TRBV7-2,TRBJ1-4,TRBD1,CASSFGQGFEKLFF,TGTGCCAGCAGCTTTGGACAGGGATTTGAAAAACTGTTTTTT
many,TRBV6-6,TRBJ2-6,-,CASSYRSTGANVLTF,TGTGCCAGCAGCTACAGGTCCACTGGGGCCAACGTCCTGACTTTC
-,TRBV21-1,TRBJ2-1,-,CASSKLDYNEQFF,TGTGCCAGCAGCAAACTGGACTACAATGAGCAGTTCTTC
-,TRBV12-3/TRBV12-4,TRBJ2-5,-,CASRTGVLTQYF,TGTGCCAGCAGGACCGGGGTTTTGACCCAGTACTTC
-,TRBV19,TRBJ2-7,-,CASSASGPPYEQYF,TGTGCCAGTAGTGCCTCGGGGCCGCCCTACGAGCAGTACTTC
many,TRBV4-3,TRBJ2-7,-,CASSQDLGYYEQYF,TGCGCCAGCAGCCAAGATCTAGGGTACTACGAGCAGTACTTC
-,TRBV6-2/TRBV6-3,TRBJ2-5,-,CASSPRRPWGSKETQYF,TGTGCCAGCAGTCCCCGTAGACCCTGGGGATCCAAAGAGACCCAGTACTTC
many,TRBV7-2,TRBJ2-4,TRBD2,CASSFNRGENIQYF,TGTGCCAGCAGCTTTAACCGGGGGGAAAACATTCAGTACTTC
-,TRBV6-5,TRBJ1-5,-,CASSYRRNQPQHF,TGTGCCAGCAGTTACCGCAGGAATCAGCCCCAGCATTTT
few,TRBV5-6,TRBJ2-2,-,CASSSGNTGELFF,TGTGCCAGCAGCTCCGGGAACACCGGGGAGCTGTTTTTT
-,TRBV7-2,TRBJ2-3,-,CASSRWGGDTDTQYF,TGTGCCAGCAGCCGATGGGGGGGCGACACAGATACGCAGTATTTT
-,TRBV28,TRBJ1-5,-,CASTLRGAGQPQHF,TGTGCCAGCACCCTGCGGGGAGCGGGTCAGCCCCAGCATTTT
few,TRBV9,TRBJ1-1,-,CASSVGPERTEAFF,TGTGCCAGCAGCGTAGGCCCAGAGCGGACTGAAGCTTTCTTT
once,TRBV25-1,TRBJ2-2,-,CASSEYSTPNTGELFF,TGTGCCAGCAGTGAATACTCAACACCTAATACCGGGGAGCTGTTTTTT
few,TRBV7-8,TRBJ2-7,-,CASSPWVGAYEQYF,TGTGCCAGCAGCCCGTGGGTGGGTGCCTACGAGCAGTACTTC
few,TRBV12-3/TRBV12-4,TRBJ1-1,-,CASSHDWNTEAFF,TGTGCCAGCAGCCATGATTGGAACACTGAAGCTTTCTTT
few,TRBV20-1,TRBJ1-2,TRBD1,CSATSSRDSDYGYTF,TGCAGTGCTACCTCATCGCGGGACAGCGACTATGGCTACACCTTC
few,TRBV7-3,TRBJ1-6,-,CASSLYKNNSPLHF,TGTGCCAGCAGCTTATACAAGAATAATTCACCCCTCCACTTT
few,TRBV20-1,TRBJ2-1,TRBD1,CSAEDGTGLNEQFF,TGCAGTGCGGAAGACGGGACAGGGTTGAATGAGCAGTTCTTC